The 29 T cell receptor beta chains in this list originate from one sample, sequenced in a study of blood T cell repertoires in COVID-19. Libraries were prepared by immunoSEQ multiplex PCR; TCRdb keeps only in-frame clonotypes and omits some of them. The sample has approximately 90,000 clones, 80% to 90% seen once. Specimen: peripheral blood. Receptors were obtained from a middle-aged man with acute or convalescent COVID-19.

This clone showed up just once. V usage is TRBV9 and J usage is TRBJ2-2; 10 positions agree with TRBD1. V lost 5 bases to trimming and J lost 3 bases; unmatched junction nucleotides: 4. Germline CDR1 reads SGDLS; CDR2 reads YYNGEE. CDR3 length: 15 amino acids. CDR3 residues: CASRTGTGDTGELFF. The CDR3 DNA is TGTGCCAGCAGGACCGGGACAGGGGACACCGGGGAGCTGTTTTTT.

CDR3 nucleotides: TGTGCCAGCAACCCCGGGGGGAACAGCGAAAAACTGTTTTTT. Its protein is CASNPGGNSEKLFF. The V call is TRBV28, the J call TRBJ1-4, with TRBD1 as a possible D gene (5 bases). V was trimmed by 7 bases and J by 8 bases, leaving 17 bases between them. The CDR3 is 14 residues long. Per the germline V gene, CDR1 is MDHEN and CDR2 is SYDVKM.

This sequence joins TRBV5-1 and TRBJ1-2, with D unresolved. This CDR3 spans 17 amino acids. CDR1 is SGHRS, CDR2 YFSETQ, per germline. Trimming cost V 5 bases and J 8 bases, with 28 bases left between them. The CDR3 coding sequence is TGCGCCAGCAGTTTTGGTGGTGTTGATTCCGGGGTTCTCGGCTACACCTTC. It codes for CASSFGGVDSGVLGYTF.

CDR3 nucleotide sequence: TGTGCCAGCAGCGTAGCGCAGGGGGCCCACGGGGAGCTGTTTTTT. Protein: CASSVAQGAHGELFF. The chain combines TRBV9 with TRBJ2-2, with TRBD1 matching over 8 bases. The germline CDR1 and CDR2 sequences are SGDLS and YYNGEE. The CDR3 length is 15 residues. V dropped 0 bases and J dropped 7; count of bases not matched to a gene: 5.

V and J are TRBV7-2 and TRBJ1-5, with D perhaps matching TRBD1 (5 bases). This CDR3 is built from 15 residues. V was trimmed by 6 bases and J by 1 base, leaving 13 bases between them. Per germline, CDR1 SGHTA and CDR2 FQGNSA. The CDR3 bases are TGTGCCAGCAGTTCGCCGGGGGTAAGCAATCAGCCCCAGCATTTT. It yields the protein CASSSPGVSNQPQHF. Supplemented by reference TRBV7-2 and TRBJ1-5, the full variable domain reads GAGVSQSPSNKVTEKGKDVELRCDPISGHTALYWYRQSLGQGLEFLIYFQGNSAPDKSGLPSDRFSAERTGGSVSTLTIQRTQQEDSAVYLCASSSPGVSNQPQHFGDGTRLSIL.

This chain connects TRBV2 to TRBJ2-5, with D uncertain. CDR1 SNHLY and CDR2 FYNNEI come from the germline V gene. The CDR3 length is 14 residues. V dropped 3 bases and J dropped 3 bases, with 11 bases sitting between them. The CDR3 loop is CASSDWLVEETQYF. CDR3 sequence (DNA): TGTGCCAGCAGTGATTGGCTAGTAGAAGAGACCCAGTACTTC. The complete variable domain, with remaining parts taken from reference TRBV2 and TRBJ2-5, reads EPEVTQTPSHQVTQMGQEVILRCVPISNHLYFYWYRQILGQKVEFLVSFYNNEISEKSEIFDDQFSVERPDGSNFTLKIRSTKLEDSAMYFCASSDWLVEETQYFGPGTRLLVL.

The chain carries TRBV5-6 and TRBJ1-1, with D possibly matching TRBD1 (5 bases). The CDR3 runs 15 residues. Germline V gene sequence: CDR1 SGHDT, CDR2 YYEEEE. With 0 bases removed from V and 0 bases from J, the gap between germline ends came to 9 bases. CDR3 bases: TGTGCCAGCAGCTTGGGGCAGGGCTTGAACACTGAAGCTTTCTTT. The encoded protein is CASSLGQGLNTEAFF.

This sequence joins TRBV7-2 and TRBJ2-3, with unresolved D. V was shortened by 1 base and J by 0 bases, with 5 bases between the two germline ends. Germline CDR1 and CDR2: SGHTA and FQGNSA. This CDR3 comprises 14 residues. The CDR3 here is CASSLDRSTDTQYF. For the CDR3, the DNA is TGTGCCAGCAGCTTAGACAGAAGCACAGATACGCAGTATTTT.

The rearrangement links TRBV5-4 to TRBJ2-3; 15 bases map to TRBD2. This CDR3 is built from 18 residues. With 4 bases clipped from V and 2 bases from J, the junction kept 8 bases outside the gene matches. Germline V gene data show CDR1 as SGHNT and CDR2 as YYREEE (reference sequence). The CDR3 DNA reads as TGTGCCAGCAGCGCGGGACTAGCGGGGGGTAAAACCACAGATACGCAGTATTTT. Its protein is CASSAGLAGGKTTDTQYF.

CDR3 DNA sequence: TGTGCCAGCCTTGAACAGGGCCCTGGGGTGGCTGAAGCTTTCTTT. Translated: CASLEQGPGVAEAFF. The V gene is TRBV2, the J gene TRBJ1-1; tentatively, D is TRBD1 (6 bases). With 8 bases removed from V and 6 bases from J, the gap between germline ends came to 22 bases. The CDR3 runs to 15 residues. Germline V gene lookup returns CDR1 SNHLY and CDR2 FYNNEI.

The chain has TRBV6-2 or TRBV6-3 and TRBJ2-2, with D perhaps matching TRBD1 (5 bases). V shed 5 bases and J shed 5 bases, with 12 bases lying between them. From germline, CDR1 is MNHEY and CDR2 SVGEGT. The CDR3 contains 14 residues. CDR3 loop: CASSQLGVTGELFF. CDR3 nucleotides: TGTGCCAGCAGTCAGCTAGGGGTTACCGGGGAGCTGTTTTTT.

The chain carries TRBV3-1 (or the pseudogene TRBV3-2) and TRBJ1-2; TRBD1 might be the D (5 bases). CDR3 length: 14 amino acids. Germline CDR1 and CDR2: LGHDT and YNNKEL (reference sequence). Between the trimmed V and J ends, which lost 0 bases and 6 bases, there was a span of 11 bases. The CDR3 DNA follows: TGTGCCAGCAGCCAAGATTTGGGCAGGGATGGCTACACCTTC. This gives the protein CASSQDLGRDGYTF.

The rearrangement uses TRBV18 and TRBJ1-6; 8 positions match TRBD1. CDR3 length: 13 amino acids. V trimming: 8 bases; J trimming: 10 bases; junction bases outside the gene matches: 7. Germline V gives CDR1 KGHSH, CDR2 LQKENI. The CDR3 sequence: CASADREESPLHF. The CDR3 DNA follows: TGTGCCAGCGCGGACAGGGAGGAATCACCCCTCCACTTT.

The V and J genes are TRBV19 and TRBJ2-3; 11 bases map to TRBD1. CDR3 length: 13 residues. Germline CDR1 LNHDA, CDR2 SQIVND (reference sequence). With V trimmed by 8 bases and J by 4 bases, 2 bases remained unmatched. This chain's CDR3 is CASGTGGADTQYF. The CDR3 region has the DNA TGTGCCAGTGGGACAGGGGGGGCAGATACGCAGTATTTT.

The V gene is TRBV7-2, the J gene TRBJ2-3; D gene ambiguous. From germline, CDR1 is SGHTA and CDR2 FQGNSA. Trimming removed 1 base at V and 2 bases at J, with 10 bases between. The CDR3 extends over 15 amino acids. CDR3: CASSLGGGDTDTQYF. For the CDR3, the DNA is TGTGCCAGCAGCTTAGGCGGCGGAGACACAGATACGCAGTATTTT.

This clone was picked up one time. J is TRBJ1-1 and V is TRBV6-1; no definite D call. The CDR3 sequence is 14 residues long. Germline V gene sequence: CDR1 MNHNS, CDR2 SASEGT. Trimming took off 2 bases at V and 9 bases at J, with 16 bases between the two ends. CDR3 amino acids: CASSEIPQRLKAFF. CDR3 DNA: TGTGCCAGCAGTGAAATCCCTCAGAGACTTAAAGCTTTCTTT.

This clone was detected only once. This CDR3 reads CASSPGQLNIQYF. DNA of the CDR3: TGTGCCAGCAGTCCCGGACAGTTAAACATTCAGTACTTC. V and J are TRBV4-2 and TRBJ2-4, with a tentative D call TRBD1 (6 bases). CDR3 size: 13 residues. Germline assignment: CDR1 LGHNA and CDR2 YNFKEQ. V was pared by 6 bases and J by 6 bases, with 12 bases between.

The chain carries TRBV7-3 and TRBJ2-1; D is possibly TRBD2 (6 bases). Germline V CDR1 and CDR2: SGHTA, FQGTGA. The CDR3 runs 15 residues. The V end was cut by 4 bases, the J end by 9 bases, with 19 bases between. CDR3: CASSSRGSLASEQFF. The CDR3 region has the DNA TGTGCCAGCAGCTCTAGAGGGTCACTAGCTAGTGAGCAGTTCTTC.

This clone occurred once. CDR3 coding DNA: TGTGCCAGCAGTTACTCGTACAGAATCAACACTGAAGCTTTCTTT. Translation: CASSYSYRINTEAFF. The J gene is TRBJ1-1, the V gene TRBV6-5; unclear D gene. CDR1 and CDR2 (germline): MNHEY, SVGAGI. V was cut by 0 bases and J by 2 bases, with 10 bases left in between. The CDR3 length is 15 residues.

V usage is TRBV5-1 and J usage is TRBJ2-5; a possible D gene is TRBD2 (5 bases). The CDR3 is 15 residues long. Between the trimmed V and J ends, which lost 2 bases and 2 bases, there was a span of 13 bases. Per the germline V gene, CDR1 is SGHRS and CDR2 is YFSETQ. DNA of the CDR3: TGCGCCAGCAGCTTATTGGACTCAGGACAAGAGACCCAGTACTTC. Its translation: CASSLLDSGQETQYF.

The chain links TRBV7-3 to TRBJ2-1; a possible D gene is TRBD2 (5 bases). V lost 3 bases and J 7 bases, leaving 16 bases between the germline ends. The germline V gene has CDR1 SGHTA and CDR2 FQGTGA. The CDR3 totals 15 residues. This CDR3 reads CASSFEGRRANEQFF. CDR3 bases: TGTGCCAGCAGCTTTGAGGGCAGGCGGGCGAATGAGCAGTTCTTC. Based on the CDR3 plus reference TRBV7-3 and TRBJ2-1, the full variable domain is GAGVSQTPSNKVTEKGKYVELRCDPISGHTALYWYRQSLGQGPEFLIYFQGTGAADDSGLPNDRFFAVRPEGSVSTLKIQRTERGDSAVYLCASSFEGRRANEQFFGPGTRLTVL.

This CDR3 reads CASSLYGGTNEKLFF. CDR3 DNA sequence: TGTGCCAGCAGTTTATATGGGGGGACTAATGAAAAACTGTTTTTT. V is TRBV28 and J is TRBJ1-4; possible D gene TRBD1, 5 bases. Germline V gives CDR1 MDHEN, CDR2 SYDVKM. V was clipped by 1 base and J by 2 bases, with 8 bases between them. This CDR3 is built from 15 residues.

The CDR3 is CASRPGLAGPETQYF. The CDR3, as DNA: TGTGCCAGCAGGCCGGGACTAGCGGGGCCCGAGACCCAGTACTTC. The rearrangement links TRBV7-9 to TRBJ2-5, with TRBD2 matching over 13 bases. Germline V lookup: CDR1 SEHNR, CDR2 FQNEAQ (reference sequence). The length of the CDR3 is 15 residues. V shed 6 bases and J 5 bases; nucleotides not matched to a gene: 6.

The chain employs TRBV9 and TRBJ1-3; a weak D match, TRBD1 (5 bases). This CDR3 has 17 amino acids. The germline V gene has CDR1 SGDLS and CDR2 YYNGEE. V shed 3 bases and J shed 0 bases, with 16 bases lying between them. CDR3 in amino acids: CASSGGQPPLSGNTIYF. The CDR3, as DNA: TGTGCCAGCAGCGGAGGACAACCGCCCCTCTCTGGAAACACCATATATTTT.

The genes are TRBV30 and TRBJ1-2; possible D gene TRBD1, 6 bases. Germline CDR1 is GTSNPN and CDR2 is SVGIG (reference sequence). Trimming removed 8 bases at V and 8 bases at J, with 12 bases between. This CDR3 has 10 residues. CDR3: CAQGLVGYTF. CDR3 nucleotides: TGTGCCCAGGGGCTGGTCGGCTACACCTTC.

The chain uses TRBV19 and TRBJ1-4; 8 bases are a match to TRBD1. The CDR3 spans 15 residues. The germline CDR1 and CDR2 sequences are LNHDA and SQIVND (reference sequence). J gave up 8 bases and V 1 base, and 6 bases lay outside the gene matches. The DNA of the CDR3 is TGTGCCAGTAGTATAGCACCGGACAGGGTCGAAAAACTGTTTTTT. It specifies CASSIAPDRVEKLFF.

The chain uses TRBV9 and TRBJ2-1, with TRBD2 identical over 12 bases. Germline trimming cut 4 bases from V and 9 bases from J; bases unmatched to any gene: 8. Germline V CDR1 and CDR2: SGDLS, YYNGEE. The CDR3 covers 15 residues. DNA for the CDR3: TGTGCCAGCAGCCCCTCTAGCGGGGGGGGCGGTGAGCAGTTCTTC. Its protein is CASSPSSGGGGEQFF.

The CDR3 loop is CASSGKGQGVESPLHF. CDR3 in DNA: TGTGCCAGCAGCGGGAAGGGACAGGGGGTAGAATCACCCCTCCACTTT. The V call is TRBV7-9, the J call TRBJ1-6, with 11 bases identical to TRBD1. CDR1 and CDR2 from the germline V gene are SEHNR and FQNEAQ (reference sequence). The trim removed 5 bases at V and 10 bases at J, leaving 10 bases unmatched. This CDR3 has 16 residues.

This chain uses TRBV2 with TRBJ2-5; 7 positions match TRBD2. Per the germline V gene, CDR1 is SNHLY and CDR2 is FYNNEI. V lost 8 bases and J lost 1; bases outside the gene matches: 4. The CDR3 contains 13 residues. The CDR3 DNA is TGTGCCAGCTCGGCTAGCGGCCAAGAGACCCAGTACTTC. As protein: CASSASGQETQYF. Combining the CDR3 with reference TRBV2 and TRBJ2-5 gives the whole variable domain EPEVTQTPSHQVTQMGQEVILRCVPISNHLYFYWYRQILGQKVEFLVSFYNNEISEKSEIFDDQFSVERPDGSNFTLKIRSTKLEDSAMYFCASSASGQETQYFGPGTRLLVL.